The 27 T cell receptor beta chains presented below share a single source sample, sequenced in a study of Ad26.COV2.S vaccination and SARS-CoV-2 variants. The repertoire was sequenced with immunoSEQ multiplex PCR; TCRdb's copy has only in-frame clones and lacks some. The sample records 380,000 or so clones, 83% being singletons. Indicated treatment: over 15 received Ad26.COV2.S at low or high dose, single or two shots; five or six received placebo; per-sample allocation not given. The samples were gathered on day 63 after the first injection of vaccine or placebo. Sequencing was performed on peripheral blood, taken in a trial of Ad26.COV2.S vaccine versus placebo. These receptor sequences come from a person between 18 and 59 years old who received the Ad26.COV2.S COVID-19 vaccine or a placebo.

The chain carries TRBV5-1 and TRBJ1-2; 7 bases align to TRBD1. The CDR3 spans 15 residues. Trimming cost V 4 bases and J 8 bases; bases outside gene matches: 14. Germline lookup yields CDR1 SGHRS and CDR2 YFSETQ. For the CDR3, the DNA is TGCGCCAGCAGCCCTCAGAGAGGGGGCAGTGGAGGCTACACCTTC. Amino acids: CASSPQRGGSGGYTF.

J is TRBJ2-4 and V is TRBV6-5; the D is unclear. The germline gives CDR1 MNHEY, CDR2 SVGAGI. This CDR3 contains 16 residues. V gave up 0 bases and J gave up 0 bases, with 9 bases separating them. In nucleotides, the CDR3 is TGTGCCAGCAGTTACTCTCTAGAGCTAGCCAAAAACATTCAGTACTTC. It codes for CASSYSLELAKNIQYF.

V usage is TRBV5-1 and J usage is TRBJ1-1, with D possibly TRBD1 on 5 matching bases. Germline V gene lookup returns CDR1 SGHRS and CDR2 YFSETQ. The CDR3 runs to 14 residues. V was clipped by 8 bases and J by 0 bases, with 14 bases between them. The CDR3 region is CASGVDTMNTEAFF. Here the CDR3 DNA reads TGCGCCAGTGGAGTGGACACTATGAACACTGAAGCTTTCTTT.

V is TRBV28 and J is TRBJ1-1; D gene ambiguous. V was pared by 5 bases and J by 1 base, with 2 bases between. This CDR3 spans 11 amino acids. Germline CDR1 and CDR2: MDHEN and SYDVKM. CDR3 nucleotide sequence: TGTGCCAGCAGTCAGAACACTGAAGCTTTCTTT. Translation gives CASSQNTEAFF.

The gene calls are TRBV28 and TRBJ2-5; no definite D call. The CDR3 sequence is 12 residues long. V shed 2 bases and J shed 9 bases, with 10 bases lying between them. CDR1 MDHEN and CDR2 SYDVKM come from the germline V gene. In DNA form, the CDR3 reads TGTGCCAGCAGTTTAGTACGGTGGTCCCAGTACTTC. This translates into CASSLVRWSQYF.

The chain recombines TRBV6-5 with TRBJ2-7; 10 nucleotides align to TRBD1. V was pared by 0 bases and J by 5 bases, with 4 bases of the junction left unmatched. The CDR3 is 15 amino acids. The germline CDR1 and CDR2 sequences are MNHEY and SVGAGI. In DNA form, the CDR3 reads TGTGCCAGCAGTTACTCGAGGGACAGGGGAAACGAGCAGTACTTC. Protein: CASSYSRDRGNEQYF.

The J gene is TRBJ2-5, the V gene TRBV18; TRBD1 agrees at 7 bases. Germline CDR1 is KGHSH and CDR2 is LQKENI. The CDR3 sequence is 14 residues long. Trimming removed 2 bases from V and 8 bases from J; junction bases left unmatched: 8. CDR3 in amino acids: CASSPSPQGDTQYF. The CDR3 DNA sequence: TGTGCCAGCTCACCATCCCCCCAGGGGGATACCCAGTACTTC.

The V gene is TRBV23-1, the J gene TRBJ1-5; D not certain. TRBV23-1 is flagged as an ORF with uncertain function. Trimming took off 4 bases at V and 1 base at J, with 14 bases between the two ends. The CDR3 loop spans 16 amino acids. CDR3 sequence reads: CASSPNGQRSNQPQHF. CDR3 coding DNA: TGCGCCAGCAGTCCGAACGGGCAGCGAAGCAATCAGCCCCAGCATTTT.

This rearrangement joins TRBV20-1 to TRBJ1-1; D not resolved. Germline CDR1 DFQATT, CDR2 SNEGSKA (reference sequence). V was pared by 6 bases and J by 0 bases, with 5 bases between. The CDR3 is 11 residues long. The CDR3 bases are TGCAGTGCACCGATGAACACTGAAGCTTTCTTT. Amino acids: CSAPMNTEAFF.

V is TRBV7-3 and J is TRBJ2-2; perhaps TRBD2 as D (6 bases). Germline V gene sequence: CDR1 SGHTA, CDR2 FQGTGA. CDR3 length equals 19 residues. Between the trimmed V and J ends, which lost 4 bases and 0 bases, there was a span of 21 bases. Here the CDR3 DNA reads TGTGCCAGCAGCTGGCAGGGTTTGGCGGGACGATCGAACACCGGGGAGCTGTTTTTT. Encoded protein: CASSWQGLAGRSNTGELFF.

The V call is TRBV4-1, the J call TRBJ1-1; 7 bases line up with TRBD1. CDR1 and CDR2 from the germline V gene are MGHRA and YSYEKL. V lost 3 bases, J lost 5 bases, and 0 bases stayed unmatched. The CDR3 covers 12 residues. The DNA of the CDR3 is TGCGCCAGCAGCCAGGGACAGACTGAAGCTTTCTTT. Translation gives CASSQGQTEAFF.

J is TRBJ2-1 and V is TRBV7-2, with 9 bases matching TRBD2. This CDR3 comprises 16 residues. Germline values: CDR1 SGHTA, CDR2 FQGNSA. Trimming cost V 5 bases and J 1 base; bases outside gene matches: 6. The DNA for the CDR3 is TGTGCCAGCAGCGGGGGACTAGCAGGTTCCTACAATGAGCAGTTCTTC. It yields the protein CASSGGLAGSYNEQFF.

The chain employs TRBV19 and TRBJ1-5; 10 bases align to TRBD1. The V gene's germline CDR1 is LNHDA and CDR2 SQIVND (reference sequence). The V segment lost 6 bases and the J segment 7 bases; nucleotides outside the gene matches: 12. The CDR3 has 16 amino acids. CDR3 nucleotides: TGTGCCAGTAGAGTCCAAGGGACAGGGGCTGGACAGCCCCAGCATTTT. Translating it yields CASRVQGTGAGQPQHF.

The rearrangement joins TRBV27 to TRBJ2-2; D gene ambiguous. The ends were cut back, 6 bases at V and 6 bases at J, with 8 bases in the middle. Germline loops: CDR1 MNHEY, CDR2 SMNVEV (reference sequence). The CDR3 is made up of 12 amino acids. Here the CDR3 reads CASSSWPGELFF. CDR3 coding DNA: TGTGCCAGCAGCTCGTGGCCCGGGGAGCTGTTTTTT.

This chain joins TRBV6-5 and TRBJ2-7, with TRBD2 matching over 14 bases. The germline V gene encodes CDR1 MNHEY and CDR2 SVGAGI. J lost 8 bases, V lost 6 bases, and 3 bases had no gene match. CDR3 size: 13 residues. The CDR3 sequence is CASRTSGRVQQYF. The CDR3 region has the DNA TGTGCCAGCAGGACTAGCGGGAGGGTCCAGCAGTACTTC.

This chain links TRBV11-2 with TRBJ1-5; D remains unclear. CDR3 length: 14 amino acids. V dropped 0 bases and J dropped 2 bases, with 5 bases sitting between them. The germline gives CDR1 SGHAT, CDR2 FQNNGV. CDR3 amino acids: CASSLEGGNQPQHF. Here the CDR3 DNA reads TGTGCCAGCAGCTTAGAGGGTGGCAATCAGCCCCAGCATTTT. Filled out from reference TRBV11-2 and TRBJ1-5, the complete variable domain reads EAGVAQSPRYKIIEKRQSVAFWCNPISGHATLYWYQQILGQGPKLLIQFQNNGVVDDSQLPKDRFSAERLKGVDSTLKIQPAKLEDSAVYLCASSLEGGNQPQHFGDGTRLSIL.

This sequence joins TRBV19 and TRBJ1-1; D is possibly TRBD1 (6 bases). The CDR3 extends over 12 amino acids. Trimming took off 5 bases at V and 5 bases at J, with 9 bases between the two ends. Per germline, CDR1 LNHDA and CDR2 SQIVND (reference sequence). CDR3 amino acids: CASSYTGTEAFF. The CDR3 bases are TGTGCCAGTAGTTACACAGGGACTGAAGCTTTCTTT. The entire variable domain, with the rest obtained from reference TRBV19 and TRBJ1-1, is as follows: DGGITQSPKYLFRKEGQNVTLSCEQNLNHDAMYWYRQDPGQGLRLIYYSQIVNDFQKGDIAEGYSVSREKKESFPLTVTSAQKNPTAFYLCASSYTGTEAFFGQGTRLTVV.

This chain uses TRBV6-5 with TRBJ2-7; weak D call: TRBD2 (6 bases). V was trimmed by 6 bases and J by 5 bases, leaving 11 bases between them. The CDR3 loop spans 12 amino acids. The V gene's germline CDR1 is MNHEY and CDR2 SVGAGI. The CDR3 loop reads CASRVGTHEQYF. CDR3 DNA: TGTGCCAGCAGAGTCGGGACTCACGAGCAGTACTTC.

V gene TRBV2 combines with J gene TRBJ1-5; D not resolved. Germline lookup yields CDR1 SNHLY and CDR2 FYNNEI. V shed 6 bases and J shed 1 base, with 16 bases lying between them. The CDR3 covers 16 residues. The chain's CDR3 is CASRESIVRSNQPQHF. CDR3 nucleotide sequence: TGTGCCAGCAGGGAATCAATCGTTCGGAGCAATCAGCCCCAGCATTTT.

The chain links TRBV9 to TRBJ2-5; maybe TRBD2 (5 bases). CDR1 and CDR2 (germline): SGDLS, YYNGEE. The V end was cut by 4 bases, the J end by 4 bases, with 23 bases between. This CDR3 has 17 residues. This CDR3 is CASSPHLIGGGRETQYF. DNA of the CDR3: TGTGCCAGCAGCCCTCACCTTATCGGAGGAGGTAGAGAGACCCAGTACTTC. The variable domain in full, with the rest retrieved from reference TRBV9 and TRBJ2-5, is DSGVTQTPKHLITATGQRVTLRCSPRSGDLSVYWYQQSLDQGLQFLIQYYNGEERAKGNILERFSAQQFPDLHSELNLSSLELGDSALYFCASSPHLIGGGRETQYFGPGTRLLVL.

Details on this clone: This sample includes further DNA sequences coding for the same CDR3. The rearrangement links TRBV18 to TRBJ1-1; a possible D gene is TRBD1 (5 bases). V shed 1 base and J shed 0 bases, with 9 bases lying between them. CDR1 and CDR2 from the germline V gene are KGHSH and LQKENI. CDR3 length: 15 amino acids. CDR3 protein: CASSPRTGMNTEAFF. DNA of the CDR3: TGTGCCAGCTCACCACGCACAGGTATGAACACTGAAGCTTTCTTT.

The chain joins TRBV6-4 to TRBJ1-1, with 7 bases that match TRBD1. The V gene's germline CDR1 is MRHNA and CDR2 SNTAGT. The CDR3 is 13 amino acids. V dropped 2 bases and J dropped 9; count of bases not matched to a gene: 6. This CDR3 reads CASSDNDRAQAFF. For the CDR3, the DNA is TGTGCCAGCAGTGACAATGACAGGGCCCAAGCTTTCTTT.

V is TRBV11-3 and J is TRBJ2-1; D might be TRBD1 (6 bases). V lost 5 bases to trimming and J lost 0 bases, with 20 bases between them. The length of the CDR3 is 18 residues. Germline V gene data show CDR1 as SGHNT and CDR2 as YENEEA. The DNA for the CDR3 is TGTGCCAGCAGCCCCTCCGCAGGGGTAGCCCTCTCCTACAATGAGCAGTTCTTC. This sequence encodes CASSPSAGVALSYNEQFF.

The rearrangement uses TRBV4-1 and TRBJ1-1; D is possibly TRBD1 (5 bases). CDR1 MGHRA and CDR2 YSYEKL come from the germline V gene. Trimming removed 2 bases from V and 3 bases from J, with 10 bases in between. The CDR3 has 14 residues. The CDR3 spells CASSQLRGDTEAFF. In nucleotides, the CDR3 is TGCGCCAGCAGCCAACTTAGGGGCGACACTGAAGCTTTCTTT.

The chain joins TRBV5-6 to TRBJ1-2; D is unclear. Trimming stripped 0 bases from V and 4 bases from J, with 13 bases between. Germline-derived CDR1 and CDR2 are SGHDT and YYEEEE. The CDR3 is 15 residues long. This chain's CDR3 is CASSLAVAGVYGYTF. The CDR3 DNA reads TGTGCCAGCAGCTTGGCCGTGGCTGGGGTCTATGGCTACACCTTC.

The chain combines TRBV9 with TRBJ2-3; a weak D match, TRBD1 (5 bases). Germline CDR1 reads SGDLS; CDR2 reads YYNGEE. The CDR3 is 15 amino acids. Trimming took off 0 bases at V and 8 bases at J, with 16 bases between the two ends. The CDR3 DNA follows: TGTGCCAGCAGCGTAGACGGCAGGTGGGGCGGTACGCAGTATTTT. Its protein is CASSVDGRWGGTQYF.

This clone was counted a single time. The chain employs TRBV4-1 and TRBJ2-7; 9 bases fit TRBD2. The junction had 5 bases not matched to a gene; V was cut back by 1 base and J by 4 bases. Germline V gene sequence: CDR1 MGHRA, CDR2 YSYEKL. This CDR3 contains 15 residues. CDR3 DNA sequence: TGCGCCAGCAGCCAAGTCCTGACTAGCGGTTACGAGCAGTACTTC. Residues: CASSQVLTSGYEQYF.